This T cell receptor (beta chain) was identified during a study of CD8 T cells in ankylosing spondylitis (dated by TCRdb to 2015 to 2018). Looking at the study overall: The study set out to find disease-linked TCR variants by profiling T cell receptor beta repertoires in ankylosing spondylitis patients and healthy donors. The full study cohort comprised around 23 ankylosing spondylitis patients and approximately 100 healthy donors. Peripheral blood was sampled, and synovial fluid was additionally collected from ankylosing spondylitis patients.

What the authors observed across the whole study: According to the report, matched synovial fluid samples from ankylosing spondylitis patients were significantly enriched for the disease-linked clones. A TCR beta motif made up of seven or eight highly homologous amino acid variants appeared to be characteristic of blood from ankylosing spondylitis patients. Some of the motif variants had been reported before in the synovial fluid and blood of reactive arthritis patients, a finding that suggests common disease-initiation mechanisms. A CD8+ phenotype was shown by the disease-linked clones, which were found at relatively low frequencies in peripheral blood.

Sequenced on an Illumina HiSeq 2500. TCR beta libraries were prepared by quantitative 5'-RACE with molecular barcodes. As for the original processing: A new computational method, built on a probabilistic model of VDJ rearrangement, was used to identify disease-linked TCR variants. The public reads were reprocessed in TCRdb via fastp at Q25 and MiXCR, keeping in-frame beta chains. Each CDR3 protein appears once, grouped with its most common genes and DNA. These V and J calls rely on TCRdb rather than the paper's analysis. A total of almost 250,000 distinct CDR3 sequences appear in this sample, roughly 32% of them only once. The ten largest clones capture roughly 4.2% of the sample. There are many counts of this clonotype. Its antigen remains undetermined. Base qualities were left out, and no much larger clone turns up one base away. From its cysteine to its phenylalanine, the CDR3 spans 16 amino acids. Here the CDR3 DNA is all that survives: 48 bases in frame from base 1. CDR1 is given as SGHKS and CDR2 as YYEKEE, both from the germline V gene (reference sequence). V and J are truncated by 4 bases and 3 bases respectively, leaving an intervening sequence of 17 bases.

The chain is made from TRBV5-5 and TRBJ1-5; a weak D assignment points to TRBD1 (6 bases agree). Sequenced input: blood, either unsorted or a sorted T cell fraction (not recorded which). This sequence was found in a male donor with ankylosing spondylitis or in good health (not recorded which). The nucleotide sequence reads as follows: TGTGCCAGCAGCCCAACCCTAACAGGGACCAATCAGCCCCAGCATTTT. Translated, it reads CASSPTLTGTNQPQHF.